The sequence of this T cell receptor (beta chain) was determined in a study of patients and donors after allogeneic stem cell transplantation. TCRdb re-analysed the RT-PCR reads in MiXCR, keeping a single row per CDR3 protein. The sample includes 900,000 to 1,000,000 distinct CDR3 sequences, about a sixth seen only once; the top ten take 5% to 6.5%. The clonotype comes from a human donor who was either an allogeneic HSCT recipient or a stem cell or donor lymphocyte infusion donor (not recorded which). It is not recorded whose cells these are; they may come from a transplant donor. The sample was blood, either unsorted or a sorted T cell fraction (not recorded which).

The CDR3 loop is CASSNSGGASDTQYF. DNA for the CDR3: TGCGCCAGCAGCAATAGCGGGGGGGCCTCAGATACGCAGTATTTT. J is TRBJ2-3 and V is TRBV5-1; 11 bases match TRBD2. The J segment lost 4 bases and the V segment lost 4 bases, leaving 5 bases of the junction unmatched. CDR1 SGHRS and CDR2 YFSETQ come from the germline V gene. This CDR3 is 15 amino acids long.